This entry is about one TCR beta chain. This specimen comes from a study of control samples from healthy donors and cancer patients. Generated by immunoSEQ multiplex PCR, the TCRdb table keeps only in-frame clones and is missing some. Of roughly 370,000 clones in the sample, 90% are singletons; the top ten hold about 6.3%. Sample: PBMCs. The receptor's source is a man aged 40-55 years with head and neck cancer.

CDR3 in DNA: TGTGCCAGTGCTGACAGACTAGTTGTGAAGAATGAGCAGTTCTTC. It translates to CASADRLVVKNEQFF. The chain combines TRBV19 with TRBJ2-1, with a tentative D call TRBD2 (6 bases). CDR1 and CDR2 from the germline V gene are LNHDA and SQIVND (reference sequence). The V end lost 8 bases, the J end lost 7 bases, and 21 bases lay between the germline ends. The CDR3 sequence is 15 residues long.